This T cell receptor beta chain was found in a study of Graves' ophthalmopathy and Graves' hyperthyroidism. Amplification targeted the TCR beta CDR3 regions, with RNA transcripts as the source material. An initial RT-PCR round employing HTBI primers preceded a second-round multiplex PCR. TCRdb reanalysed the multiplex PCR reads using MiXCR and keeps one entry per CDR3 protein. This table has about 600,000 distinct CDR3 sequences, about two fifths appearing once. Whole-study results and caveats: Blood contained most expanded thyroid clonotypes exceeding 0.001 frequency.

V was trimmed by 4 bases and J by 8 bases, leaving 17 bases between them. The CDR3 is 14 amino acids. Germline values: CDR1 SNHLY, CDR2 FYNNEI. Points on this clonotype: Its antigen is unknown.

The V gene is TRBV2, the J gene TRBJ1-2, with D perhaps TRBD1 (5 bases). The TCR was taken from an adult man with Graves' hyperthyroidism. The specimen was peripheral blood or thyroid tissue (not recorded which). CDR3 protein: CASSGQSKDRGYTF. In DNA form, the CDR3 reads TGTGCCAGCAGTGGACAGTCGAAGGATCGGGGCTACACCTTC.